These 29 T cell receptor beta chains came from one sample sequenced in a study of blood T cell repertoires in COVID-19. The data were produced by immunoSEQ multiplex PCR, yet TCRdb's version contains in-frame clones alone and is incomplete. This table holds about 190,000 clones, more than 70% found once. Sequencing was carried out using peripheral blood. These receptors came from a woman of 80 years or more with active or convalescent COVID-19.

This clone was counted between two and nine times. The chain recombines TRBV5-1 with TRBJ2-1; D not resolved. CDR3 length: 15 amino acids. Trimming pared 1 base from V and 7 bases from J, leaving 15 bases between. The germline V gene has CDR1 SGHRS and CDR2 YFSETQ. The CDR3 loop is CASSLPSPPFNEQFF. The CDR3 DNA is TGCGCCAGCAGCTTGCCCTCCCCCCCTTTTAATGAGCAGTTCTTC.

The V and J genes are TRBV13 and TRBJ2-5; possibly TRBD2 for D (5 bases). Germline V gene sequence: CDR1 PRHDT, CDR2 FYEKMQ (reference sequence). This CDR3 has 17 residues. V was clipped by 0 bases and J by 3 bases, with 17 bases between them. Here the CDR3 reads CASSLGIRRAEEETQYF. Here the CDR3 DNA reads TGTGCCAGCAGCTTAGGGATCCGGCGGGCAGAGGAAGAGACCCAGTACTTC.

This chain joins TRBV19 and TRBJ1-5, with TRBD1 matching over 8 bases. The CDR3 consists of 20 residues. The trim removed 5 bases at V and 4 bases at J, leaving 22 bases unmatched. Germline V gene lookup returns CDR1 LNHDA and CDR2 SQIVND (reference sequence). CDR3 in amino acids: CASSFISGGQGPFRNQPQHF. CDR3 DNA: TGTGCCAGTAGTTTTATCTCCGGCGGACAGGGACCTTTTAGGAATCAGCCCCAGCATTTT.

The chain has TRBV4-3 and TRBJ1-5; D is undetermined. From germline, CDR1 is LGHNA and CDR2 YSLEER. Deletions cut 0 bases from V and 9 bases from J, with 15 bases between. This CDR3 has 15 amino acids. The CDR3 loop is CASSQDRSVPGPQHF. In DNA form, the CDR3 reads TGCGCCAGCAGCCAAGATCGTTCGGTCCCAGGGCCCCAGCATTTT.

The chain carries TRBV4-3 and TRBJ1-2; D is possibly TRBD1 (6 bases). The germline V gene encodes CDR1 LGHNA and CDR2 YSLEER. The CDR3 loop spans 16 amino acids. Trimming took 0 bases from V and 3 from J, leaving 14 bases between them. DNA of the CDR3: TGCGCCAGCAGCCAAGATATCCTTGCAGGGGACTATGGCTACACCTTC. Protein product: CASSQDILAGDYGYTF.

V gene TRBV12-5 combines with J gene TRBJ1-1; 8 bases align to TRBD1. The V segment lost 6 bases and the J segment 1 base; nucleotides outside the gene matches: 4. The CDR3 is made up of 14 amino acids. Germline V CDR1 and CDR2: LGHNT, FRNRAP. The CDR3 DNA reads TGTGCTAGTGGCCCCGGGACAGGGAACACTGAAGCTTTCTTT. It codes for CASGPGTGNTEAFF.

This clone came up a few times. This chain connects TRBV6-2 or TRBV6-3 to TRBJ2-7; TRBD2 might be the D (6 bases). Looked up from germline, CDR1 is MNHEY and CDR2 is SVGEGT. V lost 5 bases and J 0 bases, leaving 11 bases between the germline ends. This CDR3 has 14 residues. CDR3 amino acids: CASSPGLSSYEQYF. DNA for the CDR3: TGTGCCAGCAGTCCGGGACTGAGCTCCTACGAGCAGTACTTC.

The chain has TRBV24-1 and TRBJ1-5; D unclear. Germline values: CDR1 KGHDR, CDR2 SFDVKD. V lost 5 bases and J 2 bases, leaving 3 bases between the germline ends. The CDR3 runs 12 residues. The CDR3: CATSGGNQPQHF. As DNA, the CDR3 is TGTGCCACCAGTGGCGGCAATCAGCCCCAGCATTTT.

This clone appeared a single time. The rearrangement links TRBV5-1 to TRBJ1-6; D is possibly TRBD1 (5 bases). The germline gives CDR1 SGHRS, CDR2 YFSETQ. The CDR3 contains 15 residues. Trimming removed 0 bases from V and 9 bases from J, with 13 bases in between. The CDR3 loop is CASSLDRGGGSPLHF. DNA for the CDR3: TGCGCCAGCAGCTTGGATAGGGGAGGAGGTTCACCCCTCCACTTT.

The genes are TRBV10-3 and TRBJ1-1; 9 bases are shared with TRBD1. Germline values: CDR1 ENHRY, CDR2 SYGVKD. The CDR3 has 18 amino acids. J lost 3 bases, V lost 3 bases, and 14 bases had no gene match. The CDR3 DNA reads as TGTGCCATCAGTGACACAGGGGGCGCGGCGGTCAGGGACACTGAAGCTTTCTTT. Its protein is CAISDTGGAAVRDTEAFF.

The genes are TRBV4-2 and TRBJ2-5; weak D call: TRBD2 (6 bases). The germline V gene has CDR1 LGHNA and CDR2 YNFKEQ. The CDR3 covers 15 residues. The germline V and J ends were trimmed by 0 bases and 13 bases, with 21 bases remaining between them. The CDR3 DNA follows: TGTGCCAGCAGCCAAGATCGGGCAGGGACTGGTCGCCTGTACTTC. This gives the protein CASSQDRAGTGRLYF.

The J gene is TRBJ2-1, the V gene TRBV3-1 (or the pseudogene TRBV3-2); TRBD2 agrees at 11 bases. CDR1 is LGHDT and CDR2 is YNNKEL in the germline V gene (reference sequence). The CDR3 loop spans 18 amino acids. J gave up 1 base and V 2 bases, and 7 bases lay outside the gene matches. The CDR3 loop reads CASSQSLTSGVSYNEQFF. The CDR3 region has the DNA TGTGCCAGCAGCCAAAGCCTGACTAGCGGGGTTTCCTACAATGAGCAGTTCTTC.

In this sample, this clone turned up once. Sequence at one end of the junction differs from germline and may be a read error. This chain links TRBV7-2 with TRBJ1-3; possibly TRBD1 for D (5 bases). CDR1 is SGHTA, CDR2 FQGNSA, per germline. There are 16 residues in the CDR3. The CDR3 is CASSLAPRAYGNTIYF. In DNA form, the CDR3 reads TGTGCCAGCAGCCTAGCCCCCAGGGCCTATGGAAACACCATATATTTT. Full variable domain (rest looked up from reference TRBV7-2 and TRBJ1-3): GAGVSQSPSNKVTEKGKDVELRCDPISGHTALYWYRQSLGQGLEFLIYFQGNSAPDKSGLPSDRFSAERTGGSVSTLTIQRTQQEDSAVYLCASSLAPRAYGNTIYFGEGSWLTVV.

This chain connects TRBV5-1 to TRBJ2-1; 8 bases line up with TRBD1. J gave up 12 bases and V 4 bases, and 12 bases lay outside the gene matches. In germline, CDR1 is SGHRS, CDR2 YFSETQ. This CDR3 spans 14 amino acids. CDR3 sequence reads: CASSPPSQGALQFF. The CDR3 DNA sequence: TGCGCCAGCAGCCCGCCAAGCCAGGGGGCATTGCAGTTCTTC.

The chain has TRBV2 and TRBJ2-2; D is undetermined. V was cut by 4 bases and J by 1 base, with 10 bases left in between. CDR1 SNHLY and CDR2 FYNNEI come from the germline V gene. The CDR3 totals 15 residues. This CDR3 reads CASSGGTKNTGELFF. For the CDR3, the DNA is TGTGCCAGCAGTGGCGGCACTAAGAACACCGGGGAGCTGTTTTTT.

In nucleotides, the CDR3 is TGCGCCAGCAGCTCCGGGGGGACGTCGGGTAATTCACCCCTCCACTTT. Its translation: CASSSGGTSGNSPLHF. The genes are TRBV5-1 and TRBJ1-6; D is possibly TRBD1 (5 bases). Germline loops: CDR1 SGHRS, CDR2 YFSETQ. The CDR3 consists of 16 residues. V lost 3 bases, J lost 6 bases, and 16 bases lay in between.

This chain joins TRBV28 and TRBJ2-3; 14 positions match TRBD2. The germline V gene has CDR1 MDHEN and CDR2 SYDVKM. The ends lost 6 bases at V and 5 bases at J; junction bases unmatched: 7. The CDR3 runs to 16 residues. Here the CDR3 reads CASSPTSGGAEDTQYF. DNA for the CDR3: TGTGCCAGCAGCCCGACTAGCGGGGGGGCCGAAGATACGCAGTATTTT.

The rearrangement uses TRBV29-1 and TRBJ1-1; TRBD1 is a possible D gene (6 bases). Per germline, CDR1 SQVTM and CDR2 ANQGSEA. Trimming cost V 4 bases and J 3 bases, with 6 bases left between them. CDR3 length: 11 amino acids. Written as DNA, the CDR3 is TGCAGCGTTGCAGGGGACACTGAAGCTTTCTTT. The encoded protein is CSVAGDTEAFF. The full variable domain, in which reference TRBV29-1 and TRBJ1-1 provide the parts outside the CDR3, is SAVISQKPSRDICQRGTSLTIQCQVDSQVTMMFWYRQQPGQSLTLIATANQGSEATYESGFVIDKFPISRPNLTFSTLTVSNMSPEDSSIYLCSVAGDTEAFFGQGTRLTVV.

This chain connects TRBV19 to TRBJ1-5, with D uncertain. Germline V gene data show CDR1 as LNHDA and CDR2 as SQIVND (reference sequence). V lost 1 base to trimming and J lost 6 bases, with 13 bases between them. The CDR3 totals 15 residues. CDR3 nucleotides: TGTGCCAGTAGTATAGTAGCCGGCCCCGCTCAGCCCCAGCATTTT. Its translation is CASSIVAGPAQPQHF.

V and J are TRBV28 and TRBJ1-5; D perhaps matches TRBD1 (6 bases). Germline V CDR1 and CDR2: MDHEN, SYDVKM. This CDR3 region has 16 residues. Trimming cost V 2 bases and J 5 bases, with 16 bases left between them. In DNA form, the CDR3 reads TGTGCCAGCAGTTTAATATGGCAGGGGTTAGATCAGCCCCAGCATTTT. Protein: CASSLIWQGLDQPQHF.

This rearrangement joins TRBV9 to TRBJ1-6, with 8 nucleotides matching TRBD1. Trimming cost V 3 bases and J 11 bases; bases outside gene matches: 13. The CDR3 is 16 residues long. Germline V gene lookup returns CDR1 SGDLS and CDR2 YYNGEE. CDR3 region: CASSENGQGRGAPLHF. CDR3 sequence (DNA): TGTGCCAGCAGCGAAAACGGACAGGGAAGGGGGGCACCCCTCCACTTT.

The J gene is TRBJ2-5, the V gene TRBV2, with D possibly being TRBD2 (5 bases). Trimming took 5 bases from V and 5 from J, leaving 18 bases between them. CDR3 size: 15 residues. Germline V gene lookup returns CDR1 SNHLY and CDR2 FYNNEI. The CDR3 region is CASSLEDLTWETQYF. In DNA form, the CDR3 reads TGTGCCAGCAGTTTAGAGGACTTAACATGGGAGACCCAGTACTTC.

The rearrangement links TRBV13 to TRBJ1-6; 7 bases map to TRBD1. CDR3 size: 14 residues. Germline values: CDR1 PRHDT, CDR2 FYEKMQ (reference sequence). J was trimmed by 11 bases and V by 5 bases; bases with no gene match: 9. The CDR3 sequence is CASSEDRVVAPLHF. The DNA for the CDR3 is TGTGCCAGCAGCGAAGACAGGGTCGTCGCACCCCTCCACTTT.

This chain connects TRBV7-2 to TRBJ1-4; D gene unclear. The CDR3 totals 13 residues. V was pared by 2 bases and J by 8 bases, with 9 bases between. In germline, CDR1 is SGHTA, CDR2 FQGNSA. The CDR3 loop reads CASSLLEGEKLFF. As DNA, the CDR3 is TGTGCCAGCAGCTTACTCGAGGGAGAAAAACTGTTTTTT.

The rearrangement links TRBV5-6 to TRBJ2-7; no clear D. The CDR3 runs 15 residues. The V and J ends lost 4 bases and 2 bases respectively, with 16 bases between them. The germline gives CDR1 SGHDT, CDR2 YYEEEE. The CDR3 sequence is CASSPPNLQAYEQYF. CDR3 nucleotide sequence: TGTGCCAGCAGCCCGCCGAACCTCCAGGCCTACGAGCAGTACTTC.

The CDR3 protein is CASSNFGAAYGYTF. CDR3 in DNA: TGTGCCAGCAGTAATTTTGGGGCGGCCTATGGCTACACCTTC. This chain connects TRBV28 to TRBJ1-2; D might be TRBD1 (5 bases). Trimming left V 5 bases short and J 4 bases short, with 14 bases between. CDR3 length: 14 amino acids. Germline CDR1 and CDR2: MDHEN and SYDVKM.

This clone has a handful of counts. The chain combines TRBV7-9 with TRBJ2-2, with 9 nucleotides matching TRBD1. The CDR3 runs 14 residues. J gave up 4 bases and V 8 bases, and 5 bases lay outside the gene matches. The germline CDR1 and CDR2 sequences are SEHNR and FQNEAQ (reference sequence). The CDR3 is CASGGTGTTGELFF. CDR3 sequence (DNA): TGTGCCAGCGGGGGGACAGGGACCACCGGGGAGCTGTTTTTT.

V usage is TRBV6-4 and J usage is TRBJ1-5; 7 positions match TRBD1. CDR1 and CDR2 (germline): MRHNA, SNTAGT. The CDR3 totals 23 residues. V trimming: 2 bases; J trimming: 0 bases; junction bases outside the gene matches: 25. The CDR3 reads CASSDPCYDLVPRGIYSNQPQHF. In DNA, the CDR3 is TGTGCCAGCAGTGACCCCTGTTACGATCTGGTGCCCAGGGGGATTTATAGCAATCAGCCCCAGCATTTT.

The V call is TRBV11-2, the J call TRBJ2-1; 8 positions match TRBD2. Germline V gene sequence: CDR1 SGHAT, CDR2 FQNNGV. Trimming cost V 1 base and J 8 bases; bases outside gene matches: 10. CDR3 length: 16 amino acids. The chain's CDR3 is CASSLGATSADHEQFF. The DNA for the CDR3 is TGTGCCAGCAGCTTAGGAGCGACTAGCGCTGATCATGAGCAGTTCTTC.